The sequence of this T cell receptor beta chain was determined in a study of cytomegalovirus exposure and HLA in healthy donors. General study findings and limits: Rarity characterized most TCR sequences, yet some public TCRs appeared in many donors. Researchers reported in a later analysis that a missense DCLRE1C variant was tied to TCR beta V- and J-gene trimming. The authors judged a highly shared variant cluster likely a sequencing artifact. Data from an earlier analysis indicated that most TCR beta V segments were productive either about 87% or about 30% of the time.

The germline CDR1 and CDR2 sequences are MNHEY and SMNVEV (reference sequence). The CDR3 is 14 residues long. V shed 5 bases and J shed 4 bases, with 9 bases lying between them. A multiplex PCR was run with 60 Vbeta primers and 13 Jbeta primers. Assay: immunoSEQ multiplex PCR; the TCRdb copy retains only in-frame clones and omits some. The sample comprises 110,000 or so clones, approximately 79% of which are singletons, and around 15% rests with the top ten. Of note for this clone: Its antigen is not known.

V usage is TRBV27 and J usage is TRBJ2-6, with D unclear. Specimen: PBMCs. This sequence originates from a man over 45 in good health and CMV-seropositive. This CDR3 is CASSPLGGANVLTF. The DNA for the CDR3 is TGTGCCAGCAGTCCCCTAGGCGGGGCCAACGTCCTGACTTTC.